A single sample gave rise to the 16 T cell receptor beta chains below, sequenced in a study of T-cell reconstitution after alpha-beta-depleted transplantation in children. Unique molecular identifiers featured in how the TCRbeta library was prepared. MiXCR was run by TCRdb on the PCR reads, yielding one entry per CDR3 protein. The sample holds about 420,000 distinct CDR3 sequences, under 13% seen once. The material sequenced was PBMCs from the stem cell graft donor, taken from the stem cell graft. The receptors were gathered from a human donor who donated a stem cell graft to a child with acute myeloid leukemia.

This clonotype has just a few counts. The J gene is TRBJ2-3, the V gene TRBV3-1; D tentatively reads TRBD1 or TRBD2 (6 bases each). The CDR3 totals 14 residues. Trimming left V 3 bases short and J 4 bases short, with 11 bases between. Germline V lookup: CDR1 LGHDT, CDR2 YNNKEL (reference sequence). The CDR3 is CASSQEGGSDTQYF. Written as DNA, the CDR3 is TGTGCCAGCAGCCAGGAAGGGGGGTCAGATACGCAGTATTTT.

This clonotype was recorded at least ten times. The chain employs TRBV7-2 and TRBJ2-1; D may be TRBD1 or TRBD2 (5 bases each). Germline V CDR1 and CDR2: SGHTA, FQGNSA. The V and J ends lost 2 bases and 5 bases respectively, with 13 bases between them. The CDR3 length is 15 residues. The CDR3 DNA is TGTGCCAGCAGCTTACGGGACCCACCTAACAATGAGCAGTTCTTC. As protein: CASSLRDPPNNEQFF.

This clonotype was recorded a few times. This chain links TRBV20-1 with TRBJ2-3; D is possibly TRBD2 (7 bases). CDR1 and CDR2 from the germline V gene are DFQATT and SNEGSKA (reference sequence). Trimming removed 3 bases from V and 4 bases from J, with 20 bases in between. This CDR3 is built from 16 residues. The DNA of the CDR3 is TGCAGTGCTAGCCTCGTTAGAGGGGGGGGATCAGATACGCAGTATTTT. Its protein product is CSASLVRGGGSDTQYF.

The J gene is TRBJ2-5, the V gene TRBV7-2; the D is unclear. The V and J ends lost 5 bases and 5 bases respectively, with 21 bases between them. The CDR3 consists of 16 residues. CDR1 is SGHTA, CDR2 FQGNSA, per germline. CDR3 residues: CASSLNPGRSGETQYF. The CDR3 DNA follows: TGTGCCAGCAGCCTCAATCCGGGCAGGAGTGGGGAGACCCAGTACTTC. Using reference TRBV7-2 and TRBJ2-5 for the parts outside the CDR3, the full variable domain is GAGVSQSPSNKVTEKGKDVELRCDPISGHTALYWYRQSLGQGLEFLIYFQGNSAPDKSGLPSDRFSAERTGGSVSTLTIQRTQQEDSAVYLCASSLNPGRSGETQYFGPGTRLLVL.

V usage is TRBV9 and J usage is TRBJ2-3; 7 bases fit TRBD2. The germline CDR1 and CDR2 sequences are SGDLS and YYNGEE. J lost 3 bases, V lost 0 bases, and 7 bases had no gene match. The CDR3 sequence is 16 residues long. The CDR3 region is CASSVAGRGRTDTQYF. CDR3 nucleotide sequence: TGTGCCAGCAGCGTAGCTGGGAGGGGACGGACAGATACGCAGTATTTT.

This sequence joins TRBV6-5 and TRBJ1-1; 9 bases map to TRBD1. V gave up 2 bases and J gave up 8 bases; unmatched junction bases: 9. The germline gives CDR1 MNHEY, CDR2 SVGAGI. The CDR3 has 15 residues. The CDR3 sequence is CASSYDILGTGEAFF. CDR3 in DNA: TGTGCCAGCAGTTACGATATTTTGGGGACAGGGGAAGCTTTCTTT.

The chain recombines TRBV10-3 with TRBJ2-2; 11 bases agree with TRBD2. J lost 5 bases, V lost 1 base, and 9 bases had no gene match. CDR1 is ENHRY and CDR2 is SYGVKD in the germline V gene. The CDR3 totals 18 residues. CDR3 protein: CAISELGSGRARTGELFF. The DNA of the CDR3 is TGTGCCATCAGTGAGTTAGGTAGCGGGAGGGCCCGGACCGGGGAGCTGTTTTTT.

V usage is TRBV6-1 and J usage is TRBJ2-1; 9 positions match TRBD2. Trimming at V came to 6 bases and at J to 1 base, leaving 7 bases not matched to a gene. The CDR3 loop spans 16 amino acids. Per the germline V gene, CDR1 is MNHNS and CDR2 is SASEGT. The CDR3 loop reads CASRPLAGVSYNEQFF. In DNA form, the CDR3 reads TGTGCCAGCAGACCCTTAGCGGGAGTTTCCTACAATGAGCAGTTCTTC.

This clonotype has only a few counts. The V call is TRBV20-1, the J call TRBJ2-4, with 9 bases identical to TRBD2. This CDR3 is built from 15 residues. Germline CDR1 DFQATT, CDR2 SNEGSKA (reference sequence). V shed 5 bases and J 2 bases; nucleotides not matched to a gene: 7. The CDR3 nucleotides read TGCAGTGCTCCCCCAGCGGGGGGTTCCAAAAACATTCAGTACTTC. It translates to CSAPPAGGSKNIQYF.

This clonotype was recorded at least ten times. The chain joins TRBV7-9 to TRBJ2-1; weak D call: TRBD2 (5 bases). This CDR3 contains 13 residues. Per the germline V gene, CDR1 is SEHNR and CDR2 is FQNEAQ (reference sequence). The germline V and J ends were trimmed by 5 bases and 3 bases, with 8 bases remaining between them. DNA for the CDR3: TGTGCCAGCAGCCTCAGCGGCTACAATGAGCAGTTCTTC. It specifies CASSLSGYNEQFF.

This clonotype showed up just a few times. This chain joins TRBV5-6 and TRBJ2-7; 8 bases fit TRBD1. With 0 bases clipped from V and 1 base from J, the junction kept 3 bases outside the gene matches. The CDR3 loop spans 15 amino acids. Germline CDR1 and CDR2: SGHDT and YYEEEE. The CDR3, as DNA: TGTGCCAGCAGCTTGGCCGGACAGGGATCCTACGAGCAGTACGTC. Its translation: CASSLAGQGSYEQYV.

This clonotype was seen repeatedly, ten times or more. The CDR3 loop is CASSLLAGTNTEAFF. In DNA, the CDR3 is TGCGCCAGCAGCTTGCTTGCAGGGACCAACACTGAAGCTTTCTTT. The chain joins TRBV5-1 to TRBJ1-1, with D perhaps matching TRBD1 (5 bases). Germline V gives CDR1 SGHRS, CDR2 YFSETQ. V was clipped by 1 base and J by 2 bases, with 12 bases between them. This CDR3 is 15 amino acids long.

This clonotype was detected only a few times. The chain is built from TRBV4-1 and TRBJ2-1; D could derive from TRBD1 or TRBD2 (5 bases each). The CDR3 length is 16 residues. V lost 0 bases to trimming and J lost 7 bases, with 16 bases between them. CDR1 is MGHRA and CDR2 is YSYEKL in the germline V gene. The DNA for the CDR3 is TGCGCCAGCAGCCAAGATAGGGACCAGGGATTTAATGAGCAGTTCTTC. This sequence encodes CASSQDRDQGFNEQFF.

This chain joins TRBV5-1 and TRBJ2-3, with D perhaps TRBD1 (5 bases). The CDR3 totals 15 residues. Germline values: CDR1 SGHRS, CDR2 YFSETQ. V lost 6 bases, J lost 0 bases, and 14 bases lay in between. The CDR3 bases are TGCGCCAGCAACCCAGGACATACTAGCACAGATACGCAGTATTTT. This gives the protein CASNPGHTSTDTQYF.

The chain employs TRBV29-1 and TRBJ2-3, with 9 bases lining up with TRBD2. Germline V gives CDR1 SQVTM, CDR2 ANQGSEA. V shed 1 base, J shed 4 bases, and the junction held 9 bases outside the gene matches. The CDR3 is made up of 16 amino acids. CDR3 region: CSVEGLAGERADTQYF. The CDR3 DNA reads TGCAGCGTTGAAGGGTTAGCGGGAGAAAGGGCAGATACGCAGTATTTT.

This clonotype was found a few times. CDR3: CARQEDYEQYF. For the CDR3, the DNA is TGTGCCAGGCAGGAAGACTACGAGCAGTACTTC. The V call is TRBV5-5, the J call TRBJ2-7; D remains unclear. The CDR3 spans 11 residues. V lost 8 bases, J lost 3 bases, and 9 bases lay in between. Looked up from germline, CDR1 is SGHKS and CDR2 is YYEKEE (reference sequence).